This TCR beta chain was sequenced for a study of OX40 agonist ivuxolimab in advanced cancers. Study at large: Dose-escalation patients had hepatocellular carcinoma, melanoma, renal cell or head and neck cancer.

There are 13 residues in the CDR3. Trimming left V 6 bases short and J 0 bases short, with 6 bases between. Germline lookup yields CDR1 ENHRY and CDR2 SYGVKD. The method was immunoSEQ multiplex PCR; TCRdb's version includes in-frame clones alone and lacks a portion of them. The top ten clones hold roughly 6.6% of a sample with roughly 83,000 clones, 84% of them seen once. The starting material was CD4+ or CD8+ T cells sorted from blood, obtained in a trial of the OX40 agonist ivuxolimab. The sequence derives from an adult with an advanced solid tumor such as melanoma, head and neck, liver or kidney cancer. The chain has TRBV10-3 and TRBJ1-3; no clear D gene. The CDR3 region is CAISLTSGNTIYF. The DNA of the CDR3 is TGTGCCATCAGCTTGACCTCTGGAAACACCATATATTTT.